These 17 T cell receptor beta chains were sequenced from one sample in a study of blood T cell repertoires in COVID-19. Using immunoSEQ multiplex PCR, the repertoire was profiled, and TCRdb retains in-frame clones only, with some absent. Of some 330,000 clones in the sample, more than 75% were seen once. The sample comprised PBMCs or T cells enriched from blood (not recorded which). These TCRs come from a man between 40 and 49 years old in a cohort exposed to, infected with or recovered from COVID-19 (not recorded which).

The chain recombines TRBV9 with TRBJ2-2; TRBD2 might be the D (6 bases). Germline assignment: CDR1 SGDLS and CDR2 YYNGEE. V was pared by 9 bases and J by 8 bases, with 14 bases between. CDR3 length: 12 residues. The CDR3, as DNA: TGTGCCACACGGGGCGGGACTGGGGAGCTGTTTTTT. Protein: CATRGGTGELFF.

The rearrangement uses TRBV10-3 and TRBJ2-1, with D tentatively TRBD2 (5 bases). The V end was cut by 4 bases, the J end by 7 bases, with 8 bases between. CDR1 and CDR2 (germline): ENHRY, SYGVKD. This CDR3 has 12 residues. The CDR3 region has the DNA TGTGCCATCAGTGTAGAGCGGAATGAGCAGTTCTTC. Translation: CAISVERNEQFF.

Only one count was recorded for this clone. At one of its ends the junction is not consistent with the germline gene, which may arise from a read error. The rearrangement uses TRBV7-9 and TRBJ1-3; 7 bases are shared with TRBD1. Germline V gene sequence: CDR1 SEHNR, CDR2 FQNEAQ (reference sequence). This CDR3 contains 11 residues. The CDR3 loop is CASSLGQLVNF. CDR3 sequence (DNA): TGTGCCAGCAGCTTGGGACAGTTGGTAAATTTT.

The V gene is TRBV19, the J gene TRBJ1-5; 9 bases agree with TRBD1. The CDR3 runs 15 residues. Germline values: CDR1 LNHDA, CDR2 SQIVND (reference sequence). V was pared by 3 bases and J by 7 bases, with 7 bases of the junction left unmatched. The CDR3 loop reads CASSIGGQGSQPQHF. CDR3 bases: TGTGCCAGTAGTATTGGGGGACAGGGTTCCCAGCCCCAGCATTTT.

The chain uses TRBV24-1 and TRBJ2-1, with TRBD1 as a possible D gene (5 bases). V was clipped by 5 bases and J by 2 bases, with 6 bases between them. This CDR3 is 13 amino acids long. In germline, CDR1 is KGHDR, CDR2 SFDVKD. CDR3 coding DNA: TGTGCCACCAGTGGGGGCCCCTACAATGAGCAGTTCTTC. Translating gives CATSGGPYNEQFF.

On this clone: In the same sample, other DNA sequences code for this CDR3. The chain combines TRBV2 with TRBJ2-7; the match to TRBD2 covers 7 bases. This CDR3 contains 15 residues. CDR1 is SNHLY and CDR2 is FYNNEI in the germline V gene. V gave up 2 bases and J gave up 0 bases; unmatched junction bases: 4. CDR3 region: CASSESSGSSYEQYF. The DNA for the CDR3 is TGTGCCAGCAGTGAATCTAGCGGAAGCTCCTACGAGCAGTACTTC.

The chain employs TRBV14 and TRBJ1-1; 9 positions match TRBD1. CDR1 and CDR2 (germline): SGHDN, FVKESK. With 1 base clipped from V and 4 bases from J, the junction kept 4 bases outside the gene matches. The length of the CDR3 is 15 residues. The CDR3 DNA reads TGTGCCAGCAGCCAAGTGGGACAGGGCGGCACTGAAGCTTTCTTT. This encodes CASSQVGQGGTEAFF.

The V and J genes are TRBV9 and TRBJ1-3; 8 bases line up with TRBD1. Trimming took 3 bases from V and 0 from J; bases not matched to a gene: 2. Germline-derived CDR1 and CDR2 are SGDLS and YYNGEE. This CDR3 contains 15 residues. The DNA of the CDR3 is TGTGCCAGCAGCGGGGACAGGAGCTCTGGAAACACCATATATTTT. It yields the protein CASSGDRSSGNTIYF.

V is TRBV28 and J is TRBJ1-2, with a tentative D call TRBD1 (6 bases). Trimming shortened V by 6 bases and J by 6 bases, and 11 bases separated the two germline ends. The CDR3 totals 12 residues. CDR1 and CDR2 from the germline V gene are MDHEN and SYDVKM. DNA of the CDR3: TGTGCCAGCAGAACACAGGGAGATGGCTACACCTTC. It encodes CASRTQGDGYTF.

The CDR3 is CAWRPDRGKLFF. The CDR3 DNA sequence: TGTGCCTGGAGGCCCGACCGGGGAAAACTGTTTTTT. This chain connects TRBV30 to TRBJ1-4, with D hard to call. The CDR3 covers 12 residues. V was pared by 3 bases and J by 10 bases, with 12 bases between. Germline V gene sequence: CDR1 GTSNPN, CDR2 SVGIG (reference sequence).

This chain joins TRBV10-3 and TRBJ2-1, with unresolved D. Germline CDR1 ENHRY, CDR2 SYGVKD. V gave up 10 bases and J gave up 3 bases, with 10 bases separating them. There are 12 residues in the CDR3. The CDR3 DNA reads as TGTGCCACTAATGGAGACTACAATGAGCAGTTCTTC. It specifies CATNGDYNEQFF.

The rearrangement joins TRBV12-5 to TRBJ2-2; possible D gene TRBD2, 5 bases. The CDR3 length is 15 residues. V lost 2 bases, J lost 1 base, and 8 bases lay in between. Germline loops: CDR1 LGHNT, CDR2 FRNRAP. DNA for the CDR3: TGTGCTAGTGGTTTGACCAGCGGGAACACCGGGGAGCTGTTTTTT. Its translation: CASGLTSGNTGELFF.

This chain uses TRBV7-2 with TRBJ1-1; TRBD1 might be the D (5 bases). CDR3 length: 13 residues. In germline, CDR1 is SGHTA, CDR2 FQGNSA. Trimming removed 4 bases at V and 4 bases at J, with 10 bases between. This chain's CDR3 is CASSSVGGTEAFF. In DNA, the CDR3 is TGTGCCAGCAGCTCGGTGGGGGGCACTGAAGCTTTCTTT.

CDR3 sequence reads: CACGGAGYGYTF. In DNA form, the CDR3 reads TGTGCTTGTGGAGGGGCGGGCTATGGCTACACCTTC. This chain connects TRBV30 to TRBJ1-2; weak D call: TRBD1 (5 bases). The germline V gene has CDR1 GTSNPN and CDR2 SVGIG (reference sequence). There are 12 residues in the CDR3.

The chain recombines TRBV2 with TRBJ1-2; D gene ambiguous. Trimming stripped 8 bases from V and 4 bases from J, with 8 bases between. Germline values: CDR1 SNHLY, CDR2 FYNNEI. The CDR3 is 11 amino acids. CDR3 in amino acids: CASVSGYGYTF. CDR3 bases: TGTGCCAGCGTTTCGGGCTATGGCTACACCTTC. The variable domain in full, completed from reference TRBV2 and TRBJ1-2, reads EPEVTQTPSHQVTQMGQEVILRCVPISNHLYFYWYRQILGQKVEFLVSFYNNEISEKSEIFDDQFSVERPDGSNFTLKIRSTKLEDSAMYFCASVSGYGYTFGSGTRLTVV.

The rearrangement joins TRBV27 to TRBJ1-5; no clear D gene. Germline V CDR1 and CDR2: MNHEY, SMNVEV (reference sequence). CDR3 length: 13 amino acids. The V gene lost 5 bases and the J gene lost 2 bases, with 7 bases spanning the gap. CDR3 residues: CASSKHGNQPQHF. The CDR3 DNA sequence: TGTGCCAGCAGTAAGCACGGCAATCAGCCCCAGCATTTT.

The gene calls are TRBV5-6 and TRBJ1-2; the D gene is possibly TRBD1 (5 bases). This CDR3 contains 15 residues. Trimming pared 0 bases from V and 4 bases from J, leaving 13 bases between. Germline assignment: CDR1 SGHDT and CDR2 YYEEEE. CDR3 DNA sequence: TGTGCCAGCAGCTTGGTGCCGGGGGGTGGCTATGGCTACACCTTC. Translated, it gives CASSLVPGGGYGYTF.